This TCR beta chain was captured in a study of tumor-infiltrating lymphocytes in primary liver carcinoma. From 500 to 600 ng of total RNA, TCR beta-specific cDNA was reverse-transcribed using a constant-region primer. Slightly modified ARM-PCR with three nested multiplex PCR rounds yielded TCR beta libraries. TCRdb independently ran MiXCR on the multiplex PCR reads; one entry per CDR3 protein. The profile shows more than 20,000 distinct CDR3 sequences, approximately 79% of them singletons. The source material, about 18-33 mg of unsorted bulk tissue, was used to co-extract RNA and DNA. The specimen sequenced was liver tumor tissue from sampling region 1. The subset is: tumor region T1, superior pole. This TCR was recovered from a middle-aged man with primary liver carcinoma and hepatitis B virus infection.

The chain's CDR3 is CASCGTPGRTNEKLFF. The CDR3 coding sequence is TGTGCCAGCTGCGGGACTCCAGGAAGAACAAATGAAAAACTGTTTTTT. This sequence joins TRBV11-2 and TRBJ1-4; TRBD1 might be the D (5 bases). CDR3 length equals 16 residues. Germline CDR1 SGHAT, CDR2 FQNNGV. V lost 8 bases to trimming and J lost 5 bases, with 21 bases between them.